This TCR beta chain derives from a study of blood T cell repertoires in COVID-19 (dated by TCRdb to 2020 to 2022). In terms of the full investigation: The collaborator samples originated in the United States, Italy and Spain and spanned the acute and convalescent phases of COVID-19. Deeply sampled blood TCRbeta repertoires from subjects exposed to, actively infected with, or recovered from COVID-19 were included in the dataset. The repertoires were released in a freely available public database meant as a resource for research on the immune response to SARS-CoV-2. The samples were drawn from the first 160 participants of the ongoing ImmuneRACE study and from more than 1,000 subjects provided by 6 global collaborators. Where HLA class I and class II types were available, the types were taken from metadata supplied by the sample provider, not from assay-based typing. The material from the prospective study consisted of cDNA or gDNA derived from T cells, B-cell-depleted T cells, or PBMCs. A de-identified subject ID, COVID-19 status, age in years and sex were almost always included in the sample metadata.

This clone was picked up one time. Its antigen remains undetermined. No base quality information exists; no much larger clone differs at one position. The immunoSEQ Assay, a bias-controlled multiplex PCR, was used to amplify TCRbeta CDR3 regions from genomic DNA. For the original study's pipeline: Within the assay, amplification of reference gene primers was used to estimate how many nucleated cells each sample contained. To quantify the absolute abundance of each unique TCRbeta CDR3 rearrangement, sequence reads were collapsed and filtered. For each sample, productive Simpson clonality was calculated as the square root of Simpson's diversity index over productive rearrangements. Sourced from immuneACCESS, this table was stored by TCRdb with only in-frame sequences that have V and J called. A share of the clones is absent; for the studies checked, an unresolved V gene accounts for under half, and the remainder has no known explanation. The V and J calls and clone size come from that table; D and trimming were worked out from the DNA. The sample records about 37,000 clones, around 90% of which are singletons. The ten top clones hold about a tenth of the sample.

Each collaborating institution followed its own protocols to collect whole blood in K2EDTA tubes. For TCRbeta analysis, collaborators shipped samples as frozen whole blood, isolated PBMCs, or DNA extracted from either of those sample types. The study at large found these results: The quantity of clinical and demographic metadata differed by source and by participant and was supplied without curation.

CDR1 and CDR2 are read off the germline V gene as MGHRA and YSYEKL. Counted from cysteine to phenylalanine, this CDR3 has 16 amino acids. The kept DNA is CDR3 alone, 48 bases in frame from the first base. The junction shows trimming of 2 bases on V and 1 base on J, and the gene matches do not reach 4 bases of it. Rearrangement joined TRBV4-1 to TRBJ1-1; TRBD1 fits 10 bases in the junction. The sequencing sample was made of peripheral blood. This TCR was recovered from a human donor in a cohort sampled during active COVID-19. The nucleotide sequence is TGCGCCAGCAGCCAATTGACAGGGGGCACGAACACTGAAGCTTTCTTT. Its translation reads: CASSQLTGGTNTEAFF.